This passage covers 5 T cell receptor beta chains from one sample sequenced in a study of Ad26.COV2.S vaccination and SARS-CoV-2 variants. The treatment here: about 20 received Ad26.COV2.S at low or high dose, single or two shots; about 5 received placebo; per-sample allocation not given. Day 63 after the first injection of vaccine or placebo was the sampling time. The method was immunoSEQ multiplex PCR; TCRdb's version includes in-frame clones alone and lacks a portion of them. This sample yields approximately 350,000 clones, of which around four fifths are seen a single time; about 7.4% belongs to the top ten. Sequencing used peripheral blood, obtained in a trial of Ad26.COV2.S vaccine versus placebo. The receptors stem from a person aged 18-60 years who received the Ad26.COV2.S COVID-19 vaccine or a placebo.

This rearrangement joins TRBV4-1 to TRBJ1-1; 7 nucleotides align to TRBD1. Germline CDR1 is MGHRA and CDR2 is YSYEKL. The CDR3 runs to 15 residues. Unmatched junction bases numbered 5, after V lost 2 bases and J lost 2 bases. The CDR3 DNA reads TGCGCCAGCAGCCAAACCGGGACAGCAAACACTGAAGCTTTCTTT. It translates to CASSQTGTANTEAFF.

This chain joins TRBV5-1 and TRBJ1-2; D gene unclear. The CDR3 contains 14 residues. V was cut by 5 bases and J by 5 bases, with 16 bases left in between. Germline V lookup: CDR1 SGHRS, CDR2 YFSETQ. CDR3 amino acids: CASSSDSGGYGYTF. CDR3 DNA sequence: TGCGCCAGCAGTTCTGATAGTGGTGGTTATGGCTACACCTTC.

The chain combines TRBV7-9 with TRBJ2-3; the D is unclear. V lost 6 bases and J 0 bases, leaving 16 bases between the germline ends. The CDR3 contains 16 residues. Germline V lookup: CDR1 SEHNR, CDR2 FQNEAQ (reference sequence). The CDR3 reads CASSRLVQASTDTQYF. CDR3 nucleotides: TGTGCCAGCAGTCGGCTAGTGCAGGCCAGCACAGATACGCAGTATTTT.

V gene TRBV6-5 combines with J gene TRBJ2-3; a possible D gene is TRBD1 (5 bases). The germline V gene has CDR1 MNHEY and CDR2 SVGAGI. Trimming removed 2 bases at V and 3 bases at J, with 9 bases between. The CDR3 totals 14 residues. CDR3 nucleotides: TGTGCCAGCAGTTACGGCAGGGAAACAGATACGCAGTATTTT. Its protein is CASSYGRETDTQYF.

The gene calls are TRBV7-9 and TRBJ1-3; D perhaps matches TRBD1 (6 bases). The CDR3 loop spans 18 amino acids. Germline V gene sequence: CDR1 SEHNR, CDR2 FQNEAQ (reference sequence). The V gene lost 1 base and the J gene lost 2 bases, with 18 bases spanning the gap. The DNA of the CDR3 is TGTGCCAGCAGCTTAGGTCGCGGGCAGGGGAGAACTGGAAACACCATATATTTT. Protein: CASSLGRGQGRTGNTIYF.